This T cell receptor (beta chain) comes out of a study of long-term antiretroviral therapy in people with HIV. In this sample, this clone turned up a few times. Trimming left V 5 bases short and J 5 bases short, with 9 bases between. This CDR3 is built from 13 residues. Germline V gives CDR1 SEHNR, CDR2 FQNEAQ (reference sequence). At the survey level, the v3.0 immunoSEQ assay was run. The data were produced by immunoSEQ multiplex PCR, yet TCRdb's version contains in-frame clones alone and is incomplete. Here the sample spans about 20,000 clones, roughly 84% being singletons. J is TRBJ1-4 and V is TRBV7-9; TRBD1 might be the D (5 bases). The receptor comes from a man aged 35 to 55 with HIV. This specimen was unsorted PBMCs, taken about 2.5 years after starting antiretroviral therapy. CDR3 sequence: CASSRDPNEKLFF. CDR3 coding DNA: TGTGCCAGCAGCCGGGACCCAAATGAAAAACTGTTTTTT.